This entry features one T cell receptor (beta chain) sequence. Its antigen is not known. The data were taken from a study of cytomegalovirus exposure and HLA in healthy donors. Study-wide results and limits: In vitro experiments confirmed that three CMV-associated chains were specific for CMV antigens.

J lost 5 bases, V lost 10 bases, and 11 bases had no gene match. The CDR3 contains 15 residues. Germline-derived CDR1 and CDR2 are MRHNA and SNTAGT. Clones were sequenced by immunoSEQ multiplex PCR, and TCRdb holds only the in-frame ones, with some missing. Of around 140,000 clones in the sample, roughly nine tenths were seen once. Material: PBMCs. The rearrangement joins TRBV6-4 to TRBJ2-3, with TRBD2 matching over 11 bases. The origin of this receptor is a young woman in good health and CMV-seronegative. The CDR3 loop reads CANGVLAGARDTQYF. Written as DNA, the CDR3 is TGTGCCAACGGAGTACTAGCGGGGGCTCGAGATACGCAGTATTTT.